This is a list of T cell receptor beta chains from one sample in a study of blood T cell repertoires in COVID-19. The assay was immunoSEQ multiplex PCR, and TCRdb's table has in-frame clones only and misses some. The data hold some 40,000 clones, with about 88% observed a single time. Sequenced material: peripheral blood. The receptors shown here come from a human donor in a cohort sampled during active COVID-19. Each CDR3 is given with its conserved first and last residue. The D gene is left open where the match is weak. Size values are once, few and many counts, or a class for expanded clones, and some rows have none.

CASSHPGRDIWEQYF,TGCGCCAGCAGCCACCCCGGTCGGGACATTTGGGAGCAGTACTTC,TRBV4-1,NA,NA,TRBJ2-7
CASPRGWAGRTDTQYF,TGTGCCAGCCCTCGGGGGTGGGCAGGGCGCACAGATACGCAGTATTTT,TRBV7-9,NA,NA,TRBJ2-3
CASSPQGLQTEAFF,TGTGCCAGCAGCCCACAGGGTCTCCAGACTGAAGCTTTCTTT,TRBV7-9,NA,NA,TRBJ1-1
CASSLERARVNYGYTF,TGTGCCAGCAGCTTAGAAAGGGCCAGGGTTAACTATGGCTACACCTTC,TRBV7-8,NA,NA,TRBJ1-2
CASSIREAGSTEAFF,TGTGCCAGCAGCATTAGGGAGGCGGGGTCCACTGAAGCTTTCTTT,TRBV7-9,NA,NA,TRBJ1-1
CASTPMGGGNQPQHF,TGTGCCAGCACCCCAATGGGAGGCGGCAATCAGCCCCAGCATTTT,TRBV28,NA,few,TRBJ1-5
CASRLTGTDGYTF,TGCGCCAGCAGATTGACAGGGACCGATGGCTACACCTTC,TRBV5-1,TRBD1,NA,TRBJ1-2
CASSDVGRTDTQYF,TGTGCCAGCAGTGATGTGGGCCGCACAGATACGCAGTATTTT,TRBV2,NA,NA,TRBJ2-3
CASSQVASGGGNNEQFF,TGCGCCAGCAGCCAAGTAGCAAGCGGGGGGGGTAACAATGAGCAGTTCTTC,TRBV4-1,TRBD2,once,TRBJ2-1
CASTKDRAEQYF,TGTGCCAGCACCAAAGACAGGGCCGAGCAGTACTTC,TRBV6-5,TRBD1,NA,TRBJ2-7
CASSFVDSYEQYF,TGTGCCAGCAGCTTCGTAGATTCCTACGAGCAGTACTTC,TRBV7-9,NA,NA,TRBJ2-7
CASSGRGISGGIYNEQFF,TGTGCCAGCAGCGGCCGGGGGATTAGCGGGGGCATCTACAATGAGCAGTTCTTC,TRBV9,TRBD2,once,TRBJ2-1
CASSLSWLRGGLGVHTQYF,TGTGCCAGCAGCTTAAGCTGGCTGCGGGGGGGCCTTGGGGTCCATACGCAGTATTTT,TRBV7-8,TRBD2,few,TRBJ2-3
CASSLGAGGYNEQFF,TGTGCCAGCAGCTTAGGGGCAGGGGGCTACAATGAGCAGTTCTTC,TRBV7-3,TRBD1,once,TRBJ2-1
CASSYLSGGPYNEQFF,TGTGCCAGCAGCTACCTTAGCGGGGGGCCGTACAATGAGCAGTTCTTC,TRBV7-9,TRBD2,NA,TRBJ2-1
CASSVLGGVNEQFF,TGTGCCAGCAGTGTACTAGGGGGGGTCAATGAGCAGTTCTTC,TRBV2,NA,NA,TRBJ2-1
CAIGGTGSYEQYF,TGTGCCATCGGGGGGACAGGCTCCTACGAGCAGTACTTC,TRBV10-3,TRBD1,NA,TRBJ2-7
CASSWGGDNTEAFF,TGTGCCAGCAGTTGGGGGGGTGATAACACTGAAGCTTTCTTT,TRBV5-4,NA,NA,TRBJ1-1
CASNPLGARSTGELFF,TGTGCCAGCAACCCCTTGGGGGCGCGGAGCACCGGGGAGCTGTTTTTT,TRBV27,NA,NA,TRBJ2-2
CASGDFEAFF,TGTGCCAGCGGGGACTTTGAAGCTTTCTTT,TRBV7-9,NA,once,TRBJ1-1
CASSDRLAGVDYEQYF,TGCGCCAGCAGTGATCGACTAGCGGGGGTTGACTACGAGCAGTACTTC,TRBV5-1,TRBD2,NA,TRBJ2-7
CASSLLGPTDTQYF,TGTGCCAGCAGTTTGTTGGGCCCCACAGATACGCAGTATTTT,TRBV27,NA,NA,TRBJ2-3
CASSLDSPGQNEKLFF,TGTGCCAGCAGCTTAGATTCCCCGGGACAGAATGAAAAACTGTTTTTT,TRBV7-8,TRBD1,NA,TRBJ1-4
CASSFTLTSGTGELFF,TGTGCCAGCAGCTTCACCTTGACTAGCGGGACCGGGGAGCTGTTTTTT,TRBV5-5,TRBD2,NA,TRBJ2-2
CASSYGAGGHTEAFF,TGTGCCAGCAGTTACGGGGCAGGGGGTCACACTGAAGCTTTCTTT,TRBV6-6,TRBD1,NA,TRBJ1-1
CASSRDPTSWETQYF,TGTGCCAGCAGCCGAGACCCGACTAGTTGGGAGACCCAGTACTTC,TRBV7-9,NA,NA,TRBJ2-5
CASGSTVGTWAGELFF,TGTGCTAGTGGTTCCACCGTCGGGACTTGGGCCGGGGAGCTGTTTTTT,TRBV12-5,NA,NA,TRBJ2-2
CASSLVGASGGEQFF,TGCGCCAGCAGCTTGGTAGGGGCTAGCGGGGGAGAGCAGTTCTTC,TRBV5-1,TRBD2,NA,TRBJ2-1
CASTRARANYGYTF,TGTGCCAGCACCCGTGCGAGGGCTAACTATGGCTACACCTTC,TRBV19,NA,NA,TRBJ1-2
CASSRQGYSNQPQHF,TGTGCCAGCAGCCGGCAGGGTTATAGCAATCAGCCCCAGCATTTT,TRBV5-6,NA,NA,TRBJ1-5
CASSLAGPNIQYF,TGTGCCAGCAGCCTTGCGGGGCCAAACATTCAGTACTTC,TRBV3-1/TRBV3-2,NA,few,TRBJ2-4
CSVAKGRNTGELFF,TGCAGCGTTGCGAAGGGGCGAAACACCGGGGAGCTGTTTTTT,TRBV29-1,NA,NA,TRBJ2-2
CASSLRDRTYNEQFF,TGTGCCAGCAGCCTCCGGGACAGGACCTACAATGAGCAGTTCTTC,TRBV5-6,TRBD1,once,TRBJ2-1
CAWSGGQRISYNEQFF,TGTGCCTGGAGTGGGGGACAGAGGATCTCCTACAATGAGCAGTTCTTC,TRBV30,TRBD1,NA,TRBJ2-1
CSVDSGGEQYF,TGCAGCGTTGACTCCGGGGGCGAGCAGTACTTC,TRBV29-1,NA,NA,TRBJ2-7
CASTKLAGDETQYF,TGTGCCAGCACCAAACTAGCGGGGGATGAGACCCAGTACTTC,TRBV7-2,TRBD2,NA,TRBJ2-5
CASSEKTGGYQPQHF,TGTGCCAGCAGTGAGAAGACAGGGGGCTATCAGCCCCAGCATTTT,TRBV2,TRBD1,NA,TRBJ1-5
CASSQAPTATGELFF,TGCGCCAGCAGCCAAGCCCCGACAGCCACCGGGGAGCTGTTTTTT,TRBV4-1,NA,NA,TRBJ2-2
CASSLGLADSYNEQFF,TGTGCCAGCAGCTTAGGACTAGCGGACTCCTACAATGAGCAGTTCTTC,TRBV7-9,TRBD2,NA,TRBJ2-1
CSVLPGGSDIQYF,TGCAGCGTTCTCCCGGGGGGCAGTGACATTCAGTACTTC,TRBV29-1,NA,once,TRBJ2-4
CASSLRRYEQYF,TGTGCCAGCAGTTTAAGGAGATACGAGCAGTACTTC,TRBV12-3/TRBV12-4,NA,NA,TRBJ2-7
CASTLAGEETQYF,TGTGCCAGCACCCTCGCGGGGGAAGAGACCCAGTACTTC,TRBV5-6,TRBD2,NA,TRBJ2-5
CAISAARTGGTDTQYF,TGTGCCATCAGTGCCGCGAGGACAGGGGGGACAGATACGCAGTATTTT,TRBV10-3,TRBD1,NA,TRBJ2-3
CASSVTGANVLTF,TGTGCCAGTAGCGTAACTGGGGCCAACGTCCTGACTTTC,TRBV19,NA,NA,TRBJ2-6
CASSPLGTSGDHPFF,TGTGCCAGCTCACCACTTGGGACTAGCGGGGACCATCCGTTCTTC,TRBV18,TRBD2,NA,TRBJ2-1
CASRSGDRGQGTEAFF,TGCGCCAGCAGATCAGGCGACAGGGGGCAGGGGACTGAAGCTTTCTTT,TRBV5-1,TRBD1,NA,TRBJ1-1
CASSNSGGKFGELFF,TGCGCCAGCAGTAATAGCGGGGGGAAGTTCGGGGAGCTGTTTTTT,TRBV4-1,TRBD2,NA,TRBJ2-2
CASSRGGISVENTIYF,TGTGCCAGCAGCCGCGGGGGGATCTCTGTTGAAAACACCATATATTTT,TRBV3-1/TRBV3-2,NA,NA,TRBJ1-3
CASSLEGQGFEKLFF,TGTGCCAGCAGCTTGGAGGGACAGGGTTTTGAAAAACTGTTTTTT,TRBV5-5,TRBD1,NA,TRBJ1-4
CSFPKNSRADTQYF,TGCAGCTTCCCGAAGAACTCCAGGGCAGATACGCAGTATTTT,TRBV29-1,NA,NA,TRBJ2-3
CASSPGNRGETQYF,TGTGCCAGCAGTCCAGGAAACAGGGGAGAGACCCAGTACTTC,TRBV28,TRBD1,NA,TRBJ2-5
CASGPPTENTEAFF,TGTGCTAGTGGTCCCCCGACAGAGAACACTGAAGCTTTCTTT,TRBV12-5,NA,few,TRBJ1-1
CASRGTGTNYGYTF,TGTGCCAGCAGGGGGACAGGGACTAACTATGGCTACACCTTC,TRBV6-5,TRBD1,NA,TRBJ1-2
CASSRDSLTYEQYF,TGTGCCAGCAGCCGGGACAGCCTTACCTACGAGCAGTACTTC,TRBV11-3,TRBD1,few,TRBJ2-7